The 10 T cell receptor beta chains below were found in one sample sequenced in a study of T cell repertoires in cytomegalovirus infection (dated by TCRdb to the late 2010s). The sequencer was an Illumina HiSeq 1500. Using fastp at Q25 and MiXCR, TCRdb reprocessed the public reads and kept productive beta chains. Every distinct CDR3 protein forms one entry, paired with its most common genes and DNA. For this sample there are 650,000 to 850,000 distinct CDR3 sequences; almost 30% appear just once. 10% to 15% of the sample is in the top ten clones. For these TCRs, the target antigens are not known. According to the study, the label for this sample's treatment or condition signals: in vitro stimulation with specific CMV peptide epitopes to enrich CMV-specific T cells. The sequencing used cultured CD8+ T cells from PBMCs, collected from culture after CMV antigen stimulation. Receptor source: a human donor in good health (CMV status not recorded). Some clones in this sample may be carry-over from other donors' samples.

The chain links TRBV5-1 to TRBJ1-1; a possible D gene is TRBD1 (5 bases). Germline CDR1 and CDR2: SGHRS and YFSETQ. There are 15 residues in the CDR3. Trimming stripped 0 bases from V and 2 bases from J, with 11 bases between. The CDR3 DNA reads as TGCGCCAGCAGCTTGGATCTCAGGGATAACACTGAAGCTTTCTTT. Translated: CASSLDLRDNTEAFF.

This chain joins TRBV6-5 and TRBJ2-1, with D possibly being TRBD1 (6 bases). The V gene's germline CDR1 is MNHEY and CDR2 SVGAGI. The ends were cut back, 6 bases at V and 5 bases at J, with 17 bases in the middle. The CDR3 runs 15 residues. CDR3 sequence reads: CASRLTQRGNNEQFF. The DNA for the CDR3 is TGTGCCAGCAGGCTTACCCAAAGGGGGAACAATGAGCAGTTCTTC.

This clonotype was seen more than once but under ten times. The rearrangement links TRBV7-2 to TRBJ2-7; TRBD2 agrees at 8 bases. Germline CDR1 reads SGHTA; CDR2 reads FQGNSA. J lost 6 bases, V lost 1 base, and 8 bases had no gene match. The CDR3 is made up of 15 amino acids. CDR3 region: CASSLDPGLAREQYF. The CDR3 region has the DNA TGTGCCAGCAGCTTAGACCCCGGACTAGCTCGCGAGCAGTACTTC.

The chain carries TRBV28 and TRBJ1-1; possibly TRBD1 for D (5 bases). V was pared by 2 bases and J by 4 bases, with 17 bases between. The CDR3 is 16 residues long. Germline values: CDR1 MDHEN, CDR2 SYDVKM. The CDR3 DNA follows: TGTGCCAGCAGTTTAGGCGAGGGAGGGGTTTCCACTGAAGCTTTCTTT. Residues: CASSLGEGGVSTEAFF.

CDR3 in DNA: TGTGCCAGCAGCCTCGCCTGGGGCGGGGCAGATACGCAGTATTTT. It codes for CASSLAWGGADTQYF. The chain links TRBV11-2 to TRBJ2-3; D may be TRBD2 (6 bases). The CDR3 is made up of 15 amino acids. Trimming took off 5 bases at V and 4 bases at J, with 16 bases between the two ends. CDR1 and CDR2 from the germline V gene are SGHAT and FQNNGV.

The chain carries TRBV28 and TRBJ2-5; TRBD1 might be the D (5 bases). CDR1 and CDR2 from the germline V gene are MDHEN and SYDVKM. This CDR3 has 15 amino acids. The ends were cut back, 3 bases at V and 4 bases at J, with 15 bases in the middle. The CDR3 DNA reads TGTGCCAGCAGTTTTAGGGGCGTGTGGGGAGAGACCCAGTACTTC. This encodes CASSFRGVWGETQYF.

This clonotype showed up just a few times. The chain links TRBV6-5 to TRBJ2-3; 8 nucleotides match TRBD1. V was clipped by 5 bases and J by 5 bases; unmatched bases: 3. CDR1 is MNHEY, CDR2 SVGAGI, per germline. This CDR3 contains 13 residues. The CDR3 loop is CASSVDRGDTQYF. The CDR3 region has the DNA TGTGCCAGCAGTGTCGACAGGGGAGATACGCAGTATTTT.

V is TRBV4-1 and J is TRBJ1-1, with D uncertain. CDR3 length: 15 amino acids. Per the germline V gene, CDR1 is MGHRA and CDR2 is YSYEKL. Trimming took off 0 bases at V and 1 base at J, with 9 bases between the two ends. CDR3 region: CASSQDLGGNTEAFF. In DNA form, the CDR3 reads TGCGCCAGCAGCCAAGATTTAGGAGGGAACACTGAAGCTTTCTTT.

The chain is built from TRBV7-9 and TRBJ2-1, with D maybe TRBD2 (5 bases). With 8 bases removed from V and 4 bases from J, the gap between germline ends came to 15 bases. Germline-derived CDR1 and CDR2 are SEHNR and FQNEAQ (reference sequence). This CDR3 has 14 residues. The CDR3 loop is CASFRRGAYNEQFF. CDR3 in DNA: TGTGCCAGCTTTCGTCGGGGTGCTTACAATGAGCAGTTCTTC.

This chain links TRBV10-3 with TRBJ2-7, with TRBD1 matching over 8 bases. V was clipped by 3 bases and J by 2 bases; unmatched bases: 3. CDR1 ENHRY and CDR2 SYGVKD come from the germline V gene. The CDR3 extends over 14 amino acids. DNA for the CDR3: TGTGCCATCAGTGACGGGACAGGCCCCTACGAGCAGTACTTC. Amino acids: CAISDGTGPYEQYF.